This TCR beta chain was recovered during a study of OX40 agonist ivuxolimab in advanced cancers. In regard to this clone: Its cognate antigen is unknown.

Profiling relied on immunoSEQ multiplex PCR, and the TCRdb table lists in-frame clones only, not all of them. The sample includes approximately 90,000 clones, around nine tenths of them seen just once. Study results and caveats: Some patients who did not respond also had low normalized T-cell clonal expansion.

Germline loops: CDR1 SGHTS, CDR2 YDEGEE. The ends were cut back, 0 bases at V and 4 bases at J, with 18 bases in the middle. The CDR3 contains 17 residues. The origin of this receptor is an adult with an advanced solid tumor such as melanoma, head and neck, liver or kidney cancer. The V call is TRBV5-8, the J call TRBJ2-3; a weak D match, TRBD1 (6 bases). Source: CD4+ or CD8+ T cells sorted from blood, taken in a trial of the OX40 agonist ivuxolimab. The CDR3 protein is CASSLGWGQGSADTQYF. Written as DNA, the CDR3 is TGTGCCAGCAGCTTGGGATGGGGGCAGGGTAGCGCAGATACGCAGTATTTT.